This T cell receptor (beta chain) appears in the sequencing data of a study of regulatory and conventional T cells in RAG deficiency. Genomic DNA came from blood conventional CD4+ T cells gated CD25-low CD127-high. This CDR3 has 17 amino acids. Looked up from germline, CDR1 is SNHLY and CDR2 is FYNNEI. The V gene end was trimmed by 0 bases and the J gene end by 4 bases; junction bases not matched to a gene: 10. Repertoires were generated with immunoSEQ multiplex PCR, while TCRdb's copy carries only in-frame clones and drops some. The sample includes approximately 46,000 clones, 70% to 90% of them seen just once. These data also formed part of another study, on regulatory T cells. According to that study: Amplification used 52 TRBV primers and 13 TRBJ primers.

This TCR was sampled from a human donor in good health. The gene calls are TRBV2 and TRBJ1-2; TRBD1 aligns across 8 bases. The sequencing sample was made of CD4+ effector T cells sorted from blood. CDR3 DNA sequence: TGTGCCAGCAGTGAAGCACTTGGGGACAGGCCTCCCTATGGCTACACCTTC. It is translated as CASSEALGDRPPYGYTF.